Many counts were recorded for the clone carrying this TCR beta chain. The antigen is not known. Its ends do not fully match the called genes, so a read error is possible. This library used roughly 430 ng RNA and molecular barcoded adaptors spanning alpha/delta and beta/gamma chains. MiXCR, run by TCRdb on the reads, gives a single entry per CDR3 protein. In the table there are over 90,000 distinct CDR3 sequences, roughly 21% of which are singletons. The data originate from a study of read filtering for tumor transcriptome and immune sequencing. Overall study context: The cohort had roughly 16 men and 14 women aged about 45 to 80, mean roughly 65 years. Findings of the study overall: In IR-seq, single-read clonotypes were approximately 83% of clonotypes but 3% to 3.5% of reads. Without single-read clonotypes, shared clonotype proportions correlated more between IR-seq and RNA-seq.

Sampling of bone marrow took place during active disease in every patient. Sequencing was performed on a population of CD138-negative cells sorted from bone marrow. The origin of this receptor is a donor at least 40 years old with multiple myeloma.

The CDR3 sequence is CASSQDLHSSPLF. Here the CDR3 DNA reads TGTGCCAGCAGCCAAGATCTCCATTCCAGTCCCCTCTTT. The rearrangement joins TRBV14 to TRBJ1-1, with unresolved D. Looked up from germline, CDR1 is SGHDN and CDR2 is FVKESK. The CDR3 has 13 residues.